There are a few counts of the clone carrying this T cell receptor beta chain. The antigen is undetermined. Expressed TCRB transcripts were sequenced after all isolated RNA was converted to cDNA. TCRdb's table, derived via immunoSEQ multiplex PCR, lists solely in-frame clones and lacks some. The repertoire includes more than 300,000 clones, around 12% of them detected once, and about 0.01% sits in the top ten. The CDR3 runs 15 residues. CDR1 is SGHNT, CDR2 YYREEE, per germline (reference sequence). Trimming cost V 0 bases and J 7 bases, with 14 bases left between them. This record belongs to a study of beta chain features in type 1 diabetes. Findings and caveats of the study: TCRB CDR3s from Type 1 diabetes patients were moderately but significantly shorter in all four CD4+ subsets.

The sequence was obtained from a woman aged 18-29 years with type 1 diabetes. The J gene is TRBJ2-1, the V gene TRBV5-4; D is perhaps TRBD1 (5 bases). Sequencing was performed on naive CD4+ T cells from blood. This chain's CDR3 is CASSLGQGSQNEQFF. The CDR3 DNA is TGTGCCAGCAGCTTGGGTCAGGGATCCCAAAATGAGCAGTTCTTC.